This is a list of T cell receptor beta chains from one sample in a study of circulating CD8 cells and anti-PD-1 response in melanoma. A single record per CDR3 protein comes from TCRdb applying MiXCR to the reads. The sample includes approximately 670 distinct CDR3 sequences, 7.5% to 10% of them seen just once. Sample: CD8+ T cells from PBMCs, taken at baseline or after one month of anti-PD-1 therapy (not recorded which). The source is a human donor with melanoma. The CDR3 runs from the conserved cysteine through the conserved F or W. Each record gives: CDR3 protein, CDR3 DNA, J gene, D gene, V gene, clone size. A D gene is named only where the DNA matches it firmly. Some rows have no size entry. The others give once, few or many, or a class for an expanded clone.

CASSIPAGQGADTQYF,TGTGCCAGTAGTATCCCTGCAGGCCAGGGGGCAGATACGCAGTATTTT,TRBJ2-3,TRBD1,TRBV19,medium-sized
CASRTSGSYNEQFF,TGTGCCAGCAGGACGAGCGGGTCCTACAATGAGCAGTTCTTC,TRBJ2-1,.,TRBV27,large
CASSQGGWTTNEQFF,TGTGCCAGCAGCCAAGGTGGCTGGACTACAAATGAGCAGTTCTTC,TRBJ2-1,.,TRBV4-2,large
CASTRTDIYAEVGELFF,TGTGCCAGTACTCGGACAGACATATACGCGGAGGTCGGGGAGCTGTTTTTT,TRBJ2-2,.,TRBV19,hyperexpanded
CASGGQGRTDTQYF,TGTGCCAGCGGGGGGCAGGGACGCACAGATACGCAGTATTTT,TRBJ2-3,.,TRBV2,medium-sized
CASSFPPGRRQETQYF,TGTGCCAGCTCATTCCCTCCGGGACGGCGCCAAGAGACCCAGTACTTC,TRBJ2-5,.,TRBV18,large
CSVGQGAYEQYF,TGCAGCGTTGGGCAGGGGGCCTACGAGCAGTACTTC,TRBJ2-7,TRBD1,TRBV29-1,large
CSVEKGAGEQYF,TGCAGCGTTGAAAAAGGGGCGGGCGAGCAGTACTTC,TRBJ2-7,.,TRBV29-1,medium-sized
CASSIVSTAGNTIYF,TGTGCCAGTAGTATAGTATCGACAGCCGGAAACACCATATATTTT,TRBJ1-3,.,TRBV19,large
CSVVTMGETQYF,TGCAGCGTTGTAACCATGGGAGAGACCCAGTACTTC,TRBJ2-5,.,TRBV29-1,large
CATHTQGATEAFF,TGTGCCACTCATACACAGGGCGCCACTGAAGCTTTCTTT,TRBJ1-1,.,TRBV19,large
CASSPTGQGTAEKLFF,TGTGCCAGCAGTCCGACAGGCCAGGGTACGGCGGAAAAACTGTTTTTT,TRBJ1-4,.,TRBV27,few
CASSPNPGVGNIQYF,TGTGCCAGCAGCCCGAACCCGGGGGTGGGTAACATTCAGTACTTC,TRBJ2-4,.,TRBV7-6,.
CASSLNSQGPIAYEQYF,TGTGCCAGCAGTTTAAACAGTCAAGGGCCTATTGCCTACGAGCAGTACTTC,TRBJ2-7,.,TRBV27,large
CASSGASGGNEQYF,TGTGCCAGCAGCGGCGCTAGCGGGGGAAACGAGCAGTACTTC,TRBJ2-7,TRBD2,TRBV7-9,large
CAIRAGESYEQYF,TGTGCCATCAGAGCGGGGGAATCCTACGAGCAGTACTTC,TRBJ2-7,TRBD2,TRBV10-3,large
CSVESGGFHEQYF,TGCAGCGTTGAGAGCGGGGGCTTCCACGAGCAGTACTTC,TRBJ2-7,TRBD2,TRBV29-1,large
CATSDPNRYEAFF,TGTGCCACCAGTGATCCCAACAGGTACGAAGCTTTCTTT,TRBJ1-1,.,TRBV24-1,medium-sized
CASSARDRSFYNEQFF,TGTGCCAGCAGCGCCCGGGACAGAAGTTTCTACAATGAGCAGTTCTTC,TRBJ2-1,TRBD1,TRBV7-2,large
CASSSILRDRALDTEAFF,TGTGCCAGTAGTTCGATTCTCCGGGACAGGGCCTTGGACACTGAAGCTTTCTTT,TRBJ1-1,TRBD1,TRBV19,large
CASSFGGDRRYNEQFF,TGTGCCAGCAGCTTCGGGGGGGACAGGAGGTACAATGAGCAGTTCTTC,TRBJ2-1,.,TRBV7-8,large
CASSLPQGLGPSRETQYF,TGTGCCAGCAGTTTACCCCAGGGGTTGGGGCCCAGCAGAGAGACCCAGTACTTC,TRBJ2-5,.,TRBV28,large
CASKPSAVGELFF,TGTGCCAGCAAACCCTCGGCAGTCGGGGAGCTGTTTTTT,TRBJ2-2,.,TRBV27,medium-sized
CASSVGRGGTDTQYF,TGTGCCAGCAGCGTAGGACGGGGGGGCACAGATACGCAGTATTTT,TRBJ2-3,TRBD2,TRBV9,medium-sized
CASSPTPGRTMDKQFF,TGCGCCAGCAGCCCGACCCCGGGTCGGACCATGGATAAGCAGTTCTTC,TRBJ2-1,.,TRBV4-1,.
CASSLTWGNEQFF,TGTGCCAGCAGTTTGACCTGGGGCAATGAGCAGTTCTTC,TRBJ2-1,.,TRBV28,few
CATSDSSGANVLTF,TGTGCCACCAGTGATAGCTCTGGGGCCAACGTCCTGACTTTC,TRBJ2-6,.,TRBV24-1,large
CASSPLGQGANYGYTF,TGTGCCAGTAGTCCTCTGGGACAGGGGGCGAACTATGGCTACACCTTC,TRBJ1-2,TRBD1,TRBV19,large
CAIAGGAVGNTEAFF,TGTGCCATCGCAGGGGGCGCGGTGGGTAACACTGAAGCTTTCTTT,TRBJ1-1,TRBD1,TRBV7-9,medium-sized
CASRPTSTTYEQYF,TGTGCCAGCAGGCCAACAAGTACAACCTACGAGCAGTACTTC,TRBJ2-7,.,TRBV28,medium-sized
CASSLARHYEQYF,TGTGCCAGCAGCTTAGCCCGGCACTACGAGCAGTACTTC,TRBJ2-7,.,TRBV7-2,large
CASSQAGNTEAFF,TGCGCCAGCAGCCAAGCCGGGAACACTGAAGCTTTCTTT,TRBJ1-1,.,TRBV4-3,large
CASSLGFGLAAYNEQFF,TGTGCCAGCAGTTTAGGGTTCGGACTAGCGGCCTACAATGAGCAGTTCTTC,TRBJ2-1,TRBD2,TRBV27,large
CAISEAGQKTEAFF,TGTGCCATCAGTGAAGCAGGGCAGAAGACTGAAGCTTTCTTT,TRBJ1-1,.,TRBV10-3,large
CASSLGTSGGLFNEQFF,TGTGCCAGCAGCCTAGGGACTAGCGGGGGTCTATTTAATGAGCAGTTCTTC,TRBJ2-1,TRBD2,TRBV7-3,large
CASSVTSGGGNEQFF,TGTGCCAGTTCCGTGACTAGCGGGGGTGGCAATGAGCAGTTCTTC,TRBJ2-1,TRBD2,TRBV19,large
CASSIGVNQPQHF,TGTGCCAGTAGTATTGGGGTAAACCAGCCCCAGCATTTT,TRBJ1-5,.,TRBV19,large
CASSQTTVTYGYTF,TGCGCCAGCAGCCAGACGACAGTCACCTATGGCTACACCTTC,TRBJ1-2,.,TRBV4-1,medium-sized
CASSIPGGYYGYTF,TGTGCCAGCAGTATACCAGGGGGGTACTATGGCTACACCTTC,TRBJ1-2,TRBD1,TRBV28,few
CASSQAGQVYNEQFF,TGTGCCAGCAGCCAAGCGGGACAGGTATACAATGAGCAGTTCTTC,TRBJ2-1,TRBD1,TRBV3-1,medium-sized
CASGGGNYGYTF,TGTGCCTCGGGAGGGGGGAACTATGGCTACACCTTC,TRBJ1-2,.,TRBV27,large
CASSLGGGSWNEQFF,TGTGCCAGTAGCTTGGGCGGGGGGTCGTGGAATGAGCAGTTCTTC,TRBJ2-1,TRBD2,TRBV19,large
CASSFGTSGGAIADTQYF,TGTGCCAGCAGCTTCGGGACTAGCGGGGGGGCCATCGCAGATACGCAGTATTTT,TRBJ2-3,TRBD2,TRBV7-8,large
CAISRGLEDEKLFF,TGTGCCATCAGCCGGGGGTTAGAGGATGAAAAACTGTTTTTT,TRBJ1-4,.,TRBV10-3,large
CASSRSRGGAGELFF,TGTGCCAGCAGCCGCTCCCGGGGCGGGGCCGGGGAGCTGTTTTTT,TRBJ2-2,.,TRBV7-8,medium-sized
CASSVLQGAGELFF,TGTGCCAGCTCAGTCTTACAGGGAGCCGGGGAGCTGTTTTTT,TRBJ2-2,.,TRBV18,large
CSVRSTGGKAEAFF,TGCAGCGTTCGGTCGACGGGGGGGAAGGCTGAAGCTTTCTTT,TRBJ1-1,.,TRBV29-1,medium-sized
CASSSDLNTEAFF,TGTGCCAGCAGCTCGGACTTGAACACTGAAGCTTTCTTT,TRBJ1-1,.,TRBV13,large
CASSNGGAYNEQFF,TGTGCCAGTAGTAACGGGGGGGCCTACAATGAGCAGTTCTTC,TRBJ2-1,TRBD2,TRBV19,medium-sized
CASRRTGPVEAFF,TGTGCCAGCAGGAGGACAGGACCGGTTGAAGCTTTCTTT,TRBJ1-1,TRBD1,TRBV7-2,large
CASSTVPGGAKNIQYF,TGTGCCAGCAGCACTGTGCCGGGTGGGGCCAAAAACATTCAGTACTTC,TRBJ2-4,.,TRBV7-2,large
CATRQGIYTEAFF,TGTGCCACCAGGCAGGGGATTTACACTGAAGCTTTCTTT,TRBJ1-1,.,TRBV24-1,few
CASTEAGGYNEQFF,TGTGCCAGCACGGAAGCGGGGGGGTACAATGAGCAGTTCTTC,TRBJ2-1,TRBD2,TRBV28,few
CASAVEDTQYF,TGTGCCAGTGCAGTGGAAGATACGCAGTATTTT,TRBJ2-3,.,TRBV19,large
CASSQAPGGYYEQYF,TGCGCCAGCAGCCAAGCCCCAGGGGGTTACTACGAGCAGTACTTC,TRBJ2-7,TRBD1,TRBV4-3,large
CASSVYGGADPVQFGEQFF,TGTGCCAGCAGCGTATACGGGGGGGCTGACCCCGTACAATTTGGTGAGCAGTTCTTC,TRBJ2-1,TRBD2,TRBV9,large
CATSQGLNTEAFF,TGTGCCACCTCTCAGGGACTGAACACTGAAGCTTTCTTT,TRBJ1-1,.,TRBV19,large
CASSGTSGSYEQYF,TGTGCCAGTAGCGGGACTAGCGGATCCTACGAGCAGTACTTC,TRBJ2-7,TRBD2,TRBV19,large
CASSLVGGRGPAKNIQYF,TGTGCCAGCAGTTTAGTAGGCGGCAGGGGGCCGGCCAAAAACATTCAGTACTTC,TRBJ2-4,TRBD1,TRBV28,.